These 20 T cell receptor beta chains came from one sample sequenced in a study of blood T cell repertoires in COVID-19. Method: immunoSEQ multiplex PCR; TCRdb's copy keeps in-frame clones and lacks some. The table lists around 300,000 clones, approximately 86% of them singletons. The sequenced sample was peripheral blood. These TCRs come from a woman aged 45-65 years with active or convalescent COVID-19.

The chain joins TRBV7-9 to TRBJ1-2, with 10 bases lining up with TRBD1. The junction had 7 bases not matched to a gene; V was cut back by 4 bases and J by 5 bases. The CDR3 covers 15 residues. CDR1 and CDR2 from the germline V gene are SEHNR and FQNEAQ (reference sequence). This CDR3 is CASSSTRTGGYGYTF. CDR3 nucleotide sequence: TGTGCCAGCAGCTCCACTCGGACAGGGGGATATGGCTACACCTTC.

The rearrangement uses TRBV19 and TRBJ1-2; D possibly corresponds to TRBD1 (5 bases). The CDR3 runs 11 residues. V lost 2 bases and J 8 bases, leaving 6 bases between the germline ends. The germline V gene encodes CDR1 LNHDA and CDR2 SQIVND (reference sequence). The CDR3 DNA is TGTGCCAGTAGTATATGGGGCGGCTACACCTTC. Protein: CASSIWGGYTF.

This chain connects TRBV6-1 to TRBJ2-7; possible D gene TRBD1, 6 bases. The germline V and J ends were trimmed by 2 bases and 12 bases, with 20 bases remaining between them. CDR3 length equals 14 residues. Per the germline V gene, CDR1 is MNHNS and CDR2 is SASEGT. The CDR3 bases are TGTGCCAGCAGTGAATCAGATAACATACAGGGACCGTACTTC. It specifies CASSESDNIQGPYF.

The chain joins TRBV28 to TRBJ2-2; a possible D gene is TRBD1 (5 bases). This CDR3 contains 14 residues. V was trimmed by 6 bases and J by 4 bases, leaving 12 bases between them. Germline V gene data show CDR1 as MDHEN and CDR2 as SYDVKM. The CDR3 spells CASSLDSFTGELFF. DNA for the CDR3: TGTGCCAGCAGCCTAGACAGCTTCACCGGGGAGCTGTTTTTT.

The rearrangement joins TRBV29-1 to TRBJ1-3; D is unclear. This CDR3 comprises 13 residues. V shed 4 bases and J shed 0 bases, with 7 bases lying between them. Germline V lookup: CDR1 SQVTM, CDR2 ANQGSEA. This CDR3 reads CSVVSLSGNTIYF. DNA for the CDR3: TGCAGCGTTGTCAGTCTCTCTGGAAACACCATATATTTT.

The V and J genes are TRBV2 and TRBJ1-5, with a tentative D call TRBD1 (6 bases). Germline V lookup: CDR1 SNHLY, CDR2 FYNNEI. The CDR3 consists of 14 residues. V lost 6 bases to trimming and J lost 4 bases, with 13 bases between them. The CDR3 nucleotides read TGTGCCAGCAGCGCACAGGGTCTGAATCAGCCCCAGCATTTT. Translation gives CASSAQGLNQPQHF.

The chain uses TRBV7-9 and TRBJ2-2, with 15 positions matching TRBD2. V was pared by 4 bases and J by 5 bases, with 2 bases of the junction left unmatched. CDR1 is SEHNR, CDR2 FQNEAQ, per germline (reference sequence). The CDR3 totals 16 residues. The CDR3 region has the DNA TGTGCCAGCAGCTCAGGACTAGCGGGAGGGACCGGGGAGCTGTTTTTT. Translation gives CASSSGLAGGTGELFF.

This clone was seen a handful of times. The chain joins TRBV6-5 to TRBJ1-2; 8 nucleotides align to TRBD1. Trimming cost V 6 bases and J 4 bases; bases outside gene matches: 10. The CDR3 spans 15 residues. Germline V lookup: CDR1 MNHEY, CDR2 SVGAGI. CDR3 DNA sequence: TGTGCCAGCAGAAACCGCGGACAGGGTGCCTATGGCTACACCTTC. It translates to CASRNRGQGAYGYTF.

The chain is built from TRBV18 and TRBJ2-2, with TRBD1 matching 8 bases. Germline V gene sequence: CDR1 KGHSH, CDR2 LQKENI. With 6 bases clipped from V and 0 bases from J, the junction kept 9 bases outside the gene matches. The CDR3 covers 17 residues. CDR3 amino acids: CASSQQWTGPNTGELFF. DNA of the CDR3: TGTGCCAGCTCGCAGCAATGGACAGGGCCGAACACCGGGGAGCTGTTTTTT.

The chain links TRBV2 to TRBJ1-1, with D uncertain. CDR3 length: 13 residues. The ends were cut back, 7 bases at V and 1 base at J, with 10 bases in the middle. The germline V gene encodes CDR1 SNHLY and CDR2 FYNNEI. The CDR3 sequence: CASTVNSNTEAFF. The CDR3 nucleotides read TGTGCCAGCACCGTCAACTCGAACACTGAAGCTTTCTTT.

V gene TRBV7-3 combines with J gene TRBJ2-3; D is perhaps TRBD2 (6 bases). V gave up 5 bases and J gave up 2 bases, with 8 bases separating them. The CDR3 contains 13 residues. From germline, CDR1 is SGHTA and CDR2 FQGTGA. The CDR3 nucleotides are TGTGCCAGCAGCCGGGACTTCACAGATACGCAGTATTTT. Protein sequence: CASSRDFTDTQYF.

J is TRBJ2-6 and V is TRBV5-4, with a possible D match to TRBD2 (5 bases). The CDR3 loop spans 16 amino acids. Germline CDR1 and CDR2: SGHNT and YYREEE (reference sequence). V was pared by 1 base and J by 1 base, with 9 bases between. CDR3 sequence (DNA): TGTGCCAGCAGCTTGCTAACGGGGTCTGGGGCCAACGTCCTGACTTTC. Translating gives CASSLLTGSGANVLTF.

J is TRBJ2-3 and V is TRBV9; D is unresolved. The length of the CDR3 is 15 residues. V was trimmed by 3 bases and J by 2 bases, leaving 13 bases between them. Germline loops: CDR1 SGDLS, CDR2 YYNGEE. Here the CDR3 reads CASSAVAADTDTQYF. The CDR3 coding sequence is TGTGCCAGCAGCGCCGTAGCTGCGGACACAGATACGCAGTATTTT.

The chain employs TRBV30 and TRBJ2-3; 9 bases are a match to TRBD2. The CDR3 is 15 residues long. Germline V CDR1 and CDR2: GTSNPN, SVGIG (reference sequence). Trimming cost V 2 bases and J 4 bases; bases outside gene matches: 7. DNA of the CDR3: TGTGCCTGGAGTCTAAGAGCGGGAGGCGCAGATACGCAGTATTTT. It is translated as CAWSLRAGGADTQYF. The full variable domain, in which reference TRBV30 and TRBJ2-3 provide the parts outside the CDR3, is SQTIHQWPATLVQPVGSPLSLECTVEGTSNPNLYWYRQAAGRGLQLLFYSVGIGQISSEVPQNLSASRPQDRQFILSSKKLLLSDSGFYLCAWSLRAGGADTQYFGPGTRLTVL.

V and J are TRBV29-1 and TRBJ2-5; the match to TRBD2 covers 7 bases. The junction had 3 bases not matched to a gene; V was cut back by 6 bases and J by 5 bases. The CDR3 extends over 11 amino acids. In germline, CDR1 is SQVTM, CDR2 ANQGSEA. DNA of the CDR3: TGCAGCGTCGTGGGGGGGGAGACCCAGTACTTC. Translated: CSVVGGETQYF.

This chain joins TRBV5-6 and TRBJ1-4; 11 bases fit TRBD1. V lost 0 bases and J lost 4; bases outside the gene matches: 5. The CDR3 extends over 17 amino acids. CDR1 SGHDT and CDR2 YYEEEE come from the germline V gene. The CDR3 nucleotides read TGTGCCAGCAGCTTGGCGGGACAGGGGGAAGGTAATGAAAAACTGTTTTTT. As protein: CASSLAGQGEGNEKLFF.

The chain uses TRBV18 and TRBJ1-1, with D tentatively TRBD1 (5 bases). The V and J ends lost 0 bases and 5 bases respectively, with 7 bases between them. CDR3 size: 13 residues. Germline V lookup: CDR1 KGHSH, CDR2 LQKENI. Here the CDR3 reads CASSPPGATEAFF. Here the CDR3 DNA reads TGTGCCAGCTCACCACCAGGGGCAACTGAAGCTTTCTTT.

V gene TRBV29-1 combines with J gene TRBJ1-2, with TRBD1 matching 9 bases. Trimming took 5 bases from V and 6 from J; bases not matched to a gene: 7. In germline, CDR1 is SQVTM, CDR2 ANQGSEA. There are 13 residues in the CDR3. The CDR3 is CSVYRDREHGYTF. CDR3 DNA: TGCAGCGTTTACCGGGACAGGGAGCATGGCTACACCTTC.

The chain combines TRBV7-9 with TRBJ2-2; 10 bases line up with TRBD2. The CDR3 sequence is 15 residues long. J lost 7 bases, V lost 5 bases, and 7 bases had no gene match. CDR1 is SEHNR and CDR2 is FQNEAQ in the germline V gene (reference sequence). In nucleotides, the CDR3 is TGTGCCAGCAGCCCCCTAGCGGGAGAAGGCGGGGAGCTGTTTTTT. It translates to CASSPLAGEGGELFF.

This chain uses TRBV9 with TRBJ1-2; possibly TRBD1 for D (5 bases). Germline V gene lookup returns CDR1 SGDLS and CDR2 YYNGEE. CDR3 length: 15 residues. Trimming removed 4 bases at V and 0 bases at J, with 13 bases between. The DNA for the CDR3 is TGTGCCAGCAGCCCCCGACAGAAAGCTAACTATGGCTACACCTTC. Translated, it gives CASSPRQKANYGYTF.